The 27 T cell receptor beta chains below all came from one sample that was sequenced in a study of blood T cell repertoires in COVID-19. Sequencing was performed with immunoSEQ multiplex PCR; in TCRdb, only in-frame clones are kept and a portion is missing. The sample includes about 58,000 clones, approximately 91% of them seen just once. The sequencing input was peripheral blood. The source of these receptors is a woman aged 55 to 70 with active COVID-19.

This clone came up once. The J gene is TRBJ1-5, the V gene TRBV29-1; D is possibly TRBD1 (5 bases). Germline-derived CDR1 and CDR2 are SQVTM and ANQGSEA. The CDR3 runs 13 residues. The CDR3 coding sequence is TGCAGGACCCTTGGGCAGGGAAATCAGCCCCAGCATTTT. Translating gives CRTLGQGNQPQHF.

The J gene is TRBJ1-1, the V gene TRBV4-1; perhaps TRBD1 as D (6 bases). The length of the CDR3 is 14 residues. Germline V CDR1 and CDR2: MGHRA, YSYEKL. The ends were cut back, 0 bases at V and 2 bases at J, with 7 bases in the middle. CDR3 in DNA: TGCGCCAGCAGCCAAGAAGGGGGAAACACTGAAGCTTTCTTT. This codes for CASSQEGGNTEAFF.

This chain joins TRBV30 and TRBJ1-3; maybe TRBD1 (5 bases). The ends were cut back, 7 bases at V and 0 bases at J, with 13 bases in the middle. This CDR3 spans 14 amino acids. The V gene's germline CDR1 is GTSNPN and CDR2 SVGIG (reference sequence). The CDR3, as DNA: TGTGCCTTACCGGACACCTACTCTGGAAACACCATATATTTT. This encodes CALPDTYSGNTIYF.

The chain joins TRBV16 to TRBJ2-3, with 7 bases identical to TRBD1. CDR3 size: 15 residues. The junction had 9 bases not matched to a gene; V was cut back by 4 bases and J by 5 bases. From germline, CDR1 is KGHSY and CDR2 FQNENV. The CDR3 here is CASSPYRGSGDTQYF. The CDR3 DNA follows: TGTGCCAGCAGCCCATACAGGGGATCGGGAGATACGCAGTATTTT.

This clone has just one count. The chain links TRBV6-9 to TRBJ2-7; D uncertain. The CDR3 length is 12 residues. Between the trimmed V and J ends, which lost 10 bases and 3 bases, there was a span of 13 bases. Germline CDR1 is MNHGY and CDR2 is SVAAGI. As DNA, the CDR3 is TGTGCCACCCTCGAGGCCGGCTACGAGCAGTACTTC. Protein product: CATLEAGYEQYF.

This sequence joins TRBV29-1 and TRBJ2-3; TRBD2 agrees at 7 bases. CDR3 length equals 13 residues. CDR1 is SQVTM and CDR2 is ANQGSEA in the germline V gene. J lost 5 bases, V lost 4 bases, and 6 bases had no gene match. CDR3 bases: TGCAGCGTTGGGGGAGGGGCGGGAGATACGCAGTATTTT. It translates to CSVGGGAGDTQYF.

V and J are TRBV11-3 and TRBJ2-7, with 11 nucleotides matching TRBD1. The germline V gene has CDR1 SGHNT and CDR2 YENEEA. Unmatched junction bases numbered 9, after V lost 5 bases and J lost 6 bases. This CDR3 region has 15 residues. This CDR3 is CASSLHGQGAVEQYF. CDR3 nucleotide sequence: TGTGCCAGCAGCCTCCACGGACAGGGGGCAGTCGAGCAGTACTTC.

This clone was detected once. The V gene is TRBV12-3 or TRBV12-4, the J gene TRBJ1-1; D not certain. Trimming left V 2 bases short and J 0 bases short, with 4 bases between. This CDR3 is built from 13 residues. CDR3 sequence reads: CASSLRVNTEAFF. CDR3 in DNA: TGTGCCAGCAGTTTACGAGTGAACACTGAAGCTTTCTTT.

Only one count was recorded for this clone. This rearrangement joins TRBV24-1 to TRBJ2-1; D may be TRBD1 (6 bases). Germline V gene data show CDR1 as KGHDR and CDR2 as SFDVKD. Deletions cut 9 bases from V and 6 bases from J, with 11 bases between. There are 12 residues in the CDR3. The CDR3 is CATSGTPNEQFF. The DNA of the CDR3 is TGTGCCACCTCTGGGACACCCAATGAGCAGTTCTTC.

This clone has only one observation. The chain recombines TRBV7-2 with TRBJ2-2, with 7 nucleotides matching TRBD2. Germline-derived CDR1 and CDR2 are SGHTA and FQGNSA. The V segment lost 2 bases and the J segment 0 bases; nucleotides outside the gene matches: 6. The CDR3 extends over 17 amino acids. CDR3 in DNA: TGTGCCAGCAGCTTAAGACTAGCCAGTGCGAACACCGGGGAGCTGTTTTTT. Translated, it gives CASSLRLASANTGELFF.

CDR3 region: CASSLSTGTLNTGELFF. CDR3 nucleotides: TGCGCCAGCAGCTTAAGTACCGGGACTTTGAACACCGGGGAGCTGTTTTTT. The V gene is TRBV5-1, the J gene TRBJ2-2; possibly TRBD2 for D (6 bases). Trimming shortened V by 2 bases and J by 1 base, and 15 bases separated the two germline ends. There are 17 residues in the CDR3. CDR1 and CDR2 from the germline V gene are SGHRS and YFSETQ.

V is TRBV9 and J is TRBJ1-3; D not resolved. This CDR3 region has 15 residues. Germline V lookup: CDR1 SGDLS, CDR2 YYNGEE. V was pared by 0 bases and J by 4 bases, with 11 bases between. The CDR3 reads CASSVDAGTGNTIYF. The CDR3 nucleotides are TGTGCCAGCAGCGTAGATGCGGGCACAGGAAACACCATATATTTT.

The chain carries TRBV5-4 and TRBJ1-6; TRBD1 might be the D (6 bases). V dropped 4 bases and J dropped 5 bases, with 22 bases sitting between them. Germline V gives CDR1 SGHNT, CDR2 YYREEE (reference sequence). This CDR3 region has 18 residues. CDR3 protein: CASSLRDTDPHNNSPLHF. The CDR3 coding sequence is TGTGCCAGCAGCCTCCGGGACACGGATCCCCACAATAATTCACCCCTCCACTTT.

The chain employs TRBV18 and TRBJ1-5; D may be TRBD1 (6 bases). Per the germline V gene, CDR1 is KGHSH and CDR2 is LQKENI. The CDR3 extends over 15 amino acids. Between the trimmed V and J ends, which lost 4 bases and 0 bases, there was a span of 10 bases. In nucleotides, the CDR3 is TGTGCCAGCTCACGGGACATTCTTAGCAATCAGCCCCAGCATTTT. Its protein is CASSRDILSNQPQHF.

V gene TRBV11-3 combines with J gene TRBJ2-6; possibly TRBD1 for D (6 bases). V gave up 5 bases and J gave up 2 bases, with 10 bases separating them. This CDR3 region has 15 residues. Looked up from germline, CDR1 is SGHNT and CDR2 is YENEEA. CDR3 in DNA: TGTGCCAGCAGCCATGGGGGCCCTGGGGCCAACGTCCTGACTTTC. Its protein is CASSHGGPGANVLTF.

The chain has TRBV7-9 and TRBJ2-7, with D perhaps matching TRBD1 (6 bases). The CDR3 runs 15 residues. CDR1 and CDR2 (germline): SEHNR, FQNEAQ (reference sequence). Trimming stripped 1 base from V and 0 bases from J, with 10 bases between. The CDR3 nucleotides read TGTGCCAGCAGCTTAGATCAGGGGAACTCCTACGAGCAGTACTTC. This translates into CASSLDQGNSYEQYF.

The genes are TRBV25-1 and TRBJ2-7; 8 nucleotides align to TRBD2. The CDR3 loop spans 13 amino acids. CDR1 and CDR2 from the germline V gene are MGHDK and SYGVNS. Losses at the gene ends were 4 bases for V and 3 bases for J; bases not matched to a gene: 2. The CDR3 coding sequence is TGTGCCAGCAGTGCGGGACTAGGCTACGAGCAGTACTTC. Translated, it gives CASSAGLGYEQYF.

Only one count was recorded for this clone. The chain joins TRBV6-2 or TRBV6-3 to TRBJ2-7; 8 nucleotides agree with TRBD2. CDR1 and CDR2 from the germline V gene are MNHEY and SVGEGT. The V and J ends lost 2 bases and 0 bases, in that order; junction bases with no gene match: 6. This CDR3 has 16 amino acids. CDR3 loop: CASSYRGAGVSYEQYF. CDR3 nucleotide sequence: TGTGCCAGCAGTTACAGGGGAGCGGGGGTCTCCTACGAGCAGTACTTC.

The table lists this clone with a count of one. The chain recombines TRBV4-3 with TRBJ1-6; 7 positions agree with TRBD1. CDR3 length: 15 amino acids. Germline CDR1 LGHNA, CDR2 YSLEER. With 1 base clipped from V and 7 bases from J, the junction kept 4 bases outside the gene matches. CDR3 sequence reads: CASSQGQGGNSPLHF. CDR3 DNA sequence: TGCGCCAGCAGCCAAGGACAGGGCGGGAATTCACCCCTCCACTTT.

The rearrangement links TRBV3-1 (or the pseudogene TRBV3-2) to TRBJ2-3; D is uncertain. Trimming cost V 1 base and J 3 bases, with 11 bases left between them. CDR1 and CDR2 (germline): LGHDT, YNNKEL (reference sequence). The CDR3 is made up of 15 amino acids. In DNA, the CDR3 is TGTGCCAGCAGCCAAGGGTCCTCCGGGACAGATACGCAGTATTTT. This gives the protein CASSQGSSGTDTQYF.

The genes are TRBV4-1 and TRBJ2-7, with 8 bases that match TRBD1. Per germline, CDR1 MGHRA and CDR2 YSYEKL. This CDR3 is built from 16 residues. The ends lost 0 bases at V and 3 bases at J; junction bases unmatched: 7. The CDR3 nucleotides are TGCGCCAGCAGCCAAGATAACAGGGGGATTTACTACGAGCAGTACTTC. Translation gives CASSQDNRGIYYEQYF.

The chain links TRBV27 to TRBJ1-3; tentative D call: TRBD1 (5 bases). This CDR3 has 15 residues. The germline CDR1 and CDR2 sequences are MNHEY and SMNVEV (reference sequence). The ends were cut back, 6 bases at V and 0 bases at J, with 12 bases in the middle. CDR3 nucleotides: TGTGCCAGCAGCAATAAGGGACTCTCTGGAAACACCATATATTTT. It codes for CASSNKGLSGNTIYF.

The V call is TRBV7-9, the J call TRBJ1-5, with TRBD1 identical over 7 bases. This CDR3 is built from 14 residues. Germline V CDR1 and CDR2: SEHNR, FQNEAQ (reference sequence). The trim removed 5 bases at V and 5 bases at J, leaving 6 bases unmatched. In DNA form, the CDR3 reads TGTGCCAGCAGCCAGGGGGGCCAGTATCAGCCCCAGCATTTT. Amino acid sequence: CASSQGGQYQPQHF. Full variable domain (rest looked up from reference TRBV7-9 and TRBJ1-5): DTGVSQNPRHKITKRGQNVTFRCDPISEHNRLYWYRQTLGQGPEFLTYFQNEAQLEKSRLLSDRFSAERPKGSFSTLEIQRTEQGDSAMYLCASSQGGQYQPQHFGDGTRLSIL.

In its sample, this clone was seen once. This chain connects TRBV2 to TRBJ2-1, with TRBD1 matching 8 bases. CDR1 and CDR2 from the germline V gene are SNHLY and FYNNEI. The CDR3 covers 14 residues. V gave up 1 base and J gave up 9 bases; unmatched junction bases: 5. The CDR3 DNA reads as TGTGCCAGCAGTGAAGGGCGGACAGGGAGTGAGCAGTTCTTC. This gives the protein CASSEGRTGSEQFF.

Here the CDR3 reads CASSPQGLRNTEAFF. The CDR3 DNA is TGTGCCAGCTCACCGCAGGGTCTGCGGAACACTGAAGCTTTCTTT. This chain uses TRBV18 with TRBJ1-1; tentatively, D is TRBD1 (5 bases). V dropped 3 bases and J dropped 1 base, with 12 bases sitting between them. CDR1 KGHSH and CDR2 LQKENI come from the germline V gene. This CDR3 has 15 amino acids.

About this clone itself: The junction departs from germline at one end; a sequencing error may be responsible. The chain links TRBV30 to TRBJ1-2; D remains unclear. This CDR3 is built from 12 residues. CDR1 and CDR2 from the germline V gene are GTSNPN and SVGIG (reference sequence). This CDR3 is CAGRDTHGGYTF. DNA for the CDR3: TGTGCCGGGAGAGACACTCATGGTGGCTACACCTTC. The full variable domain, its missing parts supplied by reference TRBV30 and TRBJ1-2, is SQTIHQWPATLVQPVGSPLSLECTVEGTSNPNLYWYRQAAGRGLQLLFYSVGIGQISSEVPQNLSASRPQDRQFILSSKKLLLSDSGFYLCAGRDTHGGYTFGSGTRLTVV.

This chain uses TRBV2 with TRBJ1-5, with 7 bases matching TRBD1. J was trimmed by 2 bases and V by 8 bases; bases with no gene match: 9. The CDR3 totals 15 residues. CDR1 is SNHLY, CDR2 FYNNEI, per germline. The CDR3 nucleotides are TGTGCCAGCGGGGAGACAGGGCTTGGCAATCAGCCCCAGCATTTT. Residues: CASGETGLGNQPQHF.